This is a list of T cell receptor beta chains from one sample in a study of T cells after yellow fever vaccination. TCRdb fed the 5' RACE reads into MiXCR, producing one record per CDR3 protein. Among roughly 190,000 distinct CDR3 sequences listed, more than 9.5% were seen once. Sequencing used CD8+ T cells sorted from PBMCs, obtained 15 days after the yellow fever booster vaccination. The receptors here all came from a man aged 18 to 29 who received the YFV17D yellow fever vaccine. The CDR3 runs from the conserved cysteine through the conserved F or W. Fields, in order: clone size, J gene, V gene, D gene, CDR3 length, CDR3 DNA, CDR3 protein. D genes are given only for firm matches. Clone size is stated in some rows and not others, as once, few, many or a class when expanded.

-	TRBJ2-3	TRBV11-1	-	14	TGTGCCAGCAGCTTAAACGCTGGAACAGATACGCAGTATTTT	CASSLNAGTDTQYF
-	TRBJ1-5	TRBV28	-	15	TGTGCCAGCAGTTTAGATCTCTGGTCGTCTCAGCCCCAGCATTTT	CASSLDLWSSQPQHF
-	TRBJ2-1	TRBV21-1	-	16	TGTGCCAGCACACCCCCGTCTAGCGGGGTTGGGTGTGAGCAGTTCTTC	CASTPPSSGVGCEQFF
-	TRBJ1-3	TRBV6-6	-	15	TGTGCCAGCAGTTCGGTAATCAGCTCTGGAAACACCATATATTTT	CASSSVISSGNTIYF
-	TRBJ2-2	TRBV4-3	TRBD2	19	TGCGCCAGCAGCCAAGATCGAATAGCGGGGGGTTCGAACACCGGGGAGCTGTTTTTT	CASSQDRIAGGSNTGELFF
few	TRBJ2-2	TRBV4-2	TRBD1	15	TGTGCCAGCAGCCACATTGACAGGGGAGCCGGGGAGCTGTTTTTT	CASSHIDRGAGELFF
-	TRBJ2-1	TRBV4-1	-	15	TGCGCCAGCAGCCAAGTTACCCATGGCATCAATGAGCAGTTCTTC	CASSQVTHGINEQFF
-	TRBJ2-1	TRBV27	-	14	TGTGCCAGCAGTCTTAGTCAGAGTTACAATGAGCAGTTCTTC	CASSLSQSYNEQFF
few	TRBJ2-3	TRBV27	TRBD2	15	TGTGCCAGCAGTTTTGGAGCGGGGGGTGGAGATACGCAGTATTTT	CASSFGAGGGDTQYF
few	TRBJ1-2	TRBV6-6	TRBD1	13	TGTGCCAGCAGTTGGGACAGAAACTATGGCTACACCTTC	CASSWDRNYGYTF
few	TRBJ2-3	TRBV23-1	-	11	TGCGCCAGCAGACCCACAGATACGCAGTATTTT	CASRPTDTQYF
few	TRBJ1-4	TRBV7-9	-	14	TGTGCCAGCAGCCATCAGGGACGGAGGGAAAAACTGTTTTTT	CASSHQGRREKLFF
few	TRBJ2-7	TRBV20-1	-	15	TGCAGTGCTACCAGAGACGGGAGACCCTCCTACGAGCAGTACTTC	CSATRDGRPSYEQYF
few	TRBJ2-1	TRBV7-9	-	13	TGTGCCAGCAGCTTAGAAATCTTGGATGAGCAGTTCTTC	CASSLEILDEQFF
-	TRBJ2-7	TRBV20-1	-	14	TGCAGTGCCACCAGGAGGACCACCTCCTACGAGCAGTACTTC	CSATRRTTSYEQYF
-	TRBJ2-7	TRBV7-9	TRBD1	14	TGTGCCAGCAGCGCAGGACAGGGGGCGGTCGAGCAGTACTTC	CASSAGQGAVEQYF
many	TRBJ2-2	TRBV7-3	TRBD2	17	TGTGCCAGCAGCACCTCCGGGACTAGCGTTTACACCGGGGAGCTGTTTTTT	CASSTSGTSVYTGELFF
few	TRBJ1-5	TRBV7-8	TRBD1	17	TGTGCCAGCAGCTTAGGCACAGGGGGTTCTAGCAATCAGCCCCAGCATTTT	CASSLGTGGSSNQPQHF
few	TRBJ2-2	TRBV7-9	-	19	TGTGCCAGCAGCCAACCGGTTTCCTCTGAAAGGGGGAACACCGGGGAGCTGTTTTTT	CASSQPVSSERGNTGELFF
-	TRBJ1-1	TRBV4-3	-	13	TGCGCCAGCAGCCCTTGGACCGGGAAGGAAGCTTTCTTT	CASSPWTGKEAFF
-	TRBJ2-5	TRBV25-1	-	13	TGTGCCAGCAGTGCGATGGAGGGAGAGACCCAGTACTTC	CASSAMEGETQYF
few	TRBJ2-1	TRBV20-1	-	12	TGCAGTGCAGGGGACTCCTACAATGAGCAGTTCTTC	CSAGDSYNEQFF
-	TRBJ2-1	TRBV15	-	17	TGTGCCACCAGCAGAGCTTCCCGTTTACCTCTTCGCAATGAGCAGTTCTTC	CATSRASRLPLRNEQFF
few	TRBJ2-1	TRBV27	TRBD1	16	TGTGCCAGCAGTTTCCTAGGGGGCGCTTTTTACAATGAGCAGTTCTTC	CASSFLGGAFYNEQFF
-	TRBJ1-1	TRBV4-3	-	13	TGCGCCAGCAGCCAAGATAGGACCGGTCCAGCTTTCTTT	CASSQDRTGPAFF
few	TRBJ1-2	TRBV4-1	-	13	TGCGCCAGCAGGACGGACGGGCCGGGGGGCTACACCTTC	CASRTDGPGGYTF